This is a list of T cell receptor beta chains from one sample in a study of T cell repertoires in cytomegalovirus infection. TCRdb analysed the reads with MiXCR anew, one entry per CDR3 protein. This sample has fewer than 950,000 distinct CDR3 sequences, with approximately 32% found just once. Their antigens remain unidentified. The sequencing here drew on cultured CD8+ T cells from PBMCs, taken from culture after CMV antigen stimulation. The receptors derive from a human donor in good health (CMV status not recorded). Some clones in this sample may be carry-over from other donors' samples. Both conserved end residues are part of each CDR3. D genes are given only for firm matches. Size tells how often a clone was seen (once, few, many) or the class of an expanded clone, and some rows leave it out.

CASSEARSNPGNTIYF	TGTGCCAGCAGTGAAGCTAGGTCAAATCCAGGAAACACCATATATTTT	TRBV6-1	TRBJ1-3	.	few
CASTGQGNEKLFF	TGTGCCAGCACAGGACAGGGTAATGAAAAACTGTTTTTT	TRBV6-1	TRBJ1-4	TRBD1	.
CASTGLAGKETQYF	TGTGCCAGCACGGGACTAGCGGGAAAGGAGACCCAGTACTTC	TRBV12-3/TRBV12-4	TRBJ2-5	TRBD2	few
CASSLNHGARDNEQFF	TGTGCCAGCAGTTTAAATCACGGGGCCCGGGACAATGAGCAGTTCTTC	TRBV27	TRBJ2-1	.	.
CASSGGRVDYTF	TGTGCCAGCAGCGGGGGTAGAGTTGACTACACCTTC	TRBV5-6	TRBJ1-2	.	.
CATSSYRQPNTEAFF	TGTGCCACCAGCTCATACAGGCAGCCGAACACTGAAGCTTTCTTT	TRBV15	TRBJ1-1	.	few
CASSIRPRGEDTEAFF	TGTGCCAGTAGTATCCGACCCCGAGGGGAGGACACTGAAGCTTTCTTT	TRBV19	TRBJ1-1	.	few
CASSDSEGVGMNTEAFF	TGTGCCAGCAGTGACTCGGAGGGGGTCGGAATGAACACTGAAGCTTTCTTT	TRBV6-4	TRBJ1-1	.	.
CASSPGWTEINQPQHF	TGTGCCAGCAGTCCCGGCTGGACAGAGATCAATCAGCCCCAGCATTTT	TRBV5-8	TRBJ1-5	.	few
CASSTSGRGEQYF	TGTGCCAGCAGTACTAGCGGCCGGGGGGAGCAGTACTTC	TRBV6-2/TRBV6-3	TRBJ2-7	TRBD2	few
CASSPTSGGQETQYF	TGTGCCAGCAGCCCGACTAGCGGGGGGCAGGAGACCCAGTACTTC	TRBV7-6	TRBJ2-5	TRBD2	many
CASSLALAGRLLSTDTQYF	TGTGCCAGCAGTTTGGCTCTAGCGGGGCGACTACTCAGCACAGATACGCAGTATTTT	TRBV28	TRBJ2-3	TRBD2	few